Shown below are 31 T cell receptor beta chains from a single sample sequenced in a study of CD8 T cells in Susac syndrome. RNA amounts of about 0.45 to 1 ug underwent reverse transcription with random hexamers. Each CDR3 protein gets one entry after TCRdb re-called the immunoSEQ multiplex PCR reads with MiXCR. The repertoire holds 200,000 or so distinct CDR3 sequences, with 90% to 96% as singletons. The specimen was CD4+ T cells from PBMCs. These receptors were obtained from a human donor with Susac syndrome.

The CDR3 DNA follows: TGCAGTGCTCCGACAGGAACCGGGGAGCTGTTTTTT. Protein sequence: CSAPTGTGELFF. The rearrangement links TRBV20-1 to TRBJ2-2; D is perhaps TRBD1 (6 bases). V lost 5 bases and J 5 bases, leaving 9 bases between the germline ends. Per germline, CDR1 DFQATT and CDR2 SNEGSKA (reference sequence). The length of the CDR3 is 12 residues.

The genes are TRBV9 and TRBJ1-1; no clear D gene. Trimming stripped 0 bases from V and 5 bases from J, with 11 bases between. The length of the CDR3 is 14 residues. Germline V gene sequence: CDR1 SGDLS, CDR2 YYNGEE. CDR3 bases: TGTGCCAGCAGCGTAGAGGAGTGGTGGACTGAAGCTTTCTTT. Amino acid sequence: CASSVEEWWTEAFF.

The rearrangement links TRBV30 to TRBJ1-1; D is uncertain. CDR3 size: 11 residues. Per the germline V gene, CDR1 is GTSNPN and CDR2 is SVGIG (reference sequence). The V end lost 3 bases, the J end lost 6 bases, and 8 bases lay between the germline ends. DNA for the CDR3: TGTGCCTGGAGCAACGGCGCTGAAGCTTTCTTT. Translated: CAWSNGAEAFF.

The rearrangement joins TRBV12-3 or TRBV12-4 to TRBJ2-5; D is perhaps TRBD1 (5 bases). CDR3 length equals 14 residues. Trimming took off 1 base at V and 1 base at J, with 7 bases between the two ends. CDR3 residues: CASSLGGGQETQYF. For the CDR3, the DNA is TGTGCCAGCAGTTTAGGGGGCGGCCAAGAGACCCAGTACTTC.

The V and J genes are TRBV12-3 or TRBV12-4 and TRBJ1-2; 8 positions match TRBD1. Trimming at V came to 6 bases and at J to 3 bases, leaving 6 bases not matched to a gene. This CDR3 has 14 residues. The DNA of the CDR3 is TGTGCCAGCAGCCCCGGGACAGGCTACTATGGCTACACCTTC. Amino acids: CASSPGTGYYGYTF.

This chain uses TRBV20-1 with TRBJ2-7; 8 bases fit TRBD1. After removal of 5 bases from V and 2 bases from J, the junction contained 5 bases not matched to a gene. The CDR3 totals 13 residues. CDR1 and CDR2 (germline): DFQATT, SNEGSKA (reference sequence). The CDR3 region has the DNA TGCAGTGCTGTTGACAGGGGACCCTACGAGCAGTACTTC. This sequence encodes CSAVDRGPYEQYF.

The chain combines TRBV29-1 with TRBJ2-2; a weak D match, TRBD2 (5 bases). V was trimmed by 1 base and J by 9 bases, leaving 9 bases between them. CDR1 is SQVTM, CDR2 ANQGSEA, per germline. This CDR3 comprises 12 residues. The CDR3 sequence: CSVEGPGRELFF. CDR3 nucleotides: TGCAGCGTTGAAGGGCCGGGAAGGGAGCTGTTTTTT.

This clonotype was picked up one time. The chain combines TRBV30 with TRBJ2-5, with D perhaps matching TRBD1 (6 bases). The V gene lost 3 bases and the J gene lost 4 bases, with 12 bases spanning the gap. This CDR3 contains 13 residues. CDR1 is GTSNPN, CDR2 SVGIG, per germline (reference sequence). CDR3 region: CAWRIQGTETQYF. The CDR3, as DNA: TGTGCCTGGAGGATTCAGGGGACAGAGACCCAGTACTTC.

The CDR3 region is CATNFGAGGDNEQFF. The CDR3 region has the DNA TGCGCCACCAACTTCGGAGCGGGGGGAGACAATGAGCAGTTCTTC. V and J are TRBV5-1 and TRBJ2-1, with 9 bases matching TRBD2. Germline CDR1 and CDR2: SGHRS and YFSETQ. The CDR3 loop spans 15 amino acids. After removal of 9 bases from V and 5 bases from J, the junction contained 12 bases not matched to a gene.

The chain employs TRBV25-1 and TRBJ2-2; 9 nucleotides agree with TRBD1. In germline, CDR1 is MGHDK, CDR2 SYGVNS. The V segment lost 6 bases and the J segment 3 bases; nucleotides outside the gene matches: 8. This CDR3 has 16 residues. The CDR3 is CASRTTGGADTGELFF. CDR3 DNA: TGTGCCAGCAGAACCACAGGGGGCGCTGACACCGGGGAGCTGTTTTTT.

J is TRBJ2-2 and V is TRBV7-3; D gene uncertain. This CDR3 is 14 amino acids long. The germline gives CDR1 SGHTA, CDR2 FQGTGA. V was trimmed by 2 bases and J by 2 bases, leaving 6 bases between them. DNA of the CDR3: TGTGCCAGCAGCTTACGGCGAAACACCGGGGAGCTGTTTTTT. Its protein product is CASSLRRNTGELFF.

This chain connects TRBV25-1 to TRBJ1-6; D is uncertain. CDR3 length: 12 amino acids. V was cut by 6 bases and J by 7 bases, with 7 bases left in between. In germline, CDR1 is MGHDK, CDR2 SYGVNS. The CDR3 DNA reads as TGTGCCAGCAGGGATTTCAATTCACCCCTCCACTTT. Translation: CASRDFNSPLHF.

The DNA for the CDR3 is TGTGCCAGCACCGTAGCGGGGACGAACACCGGGGAGCTGTTTTTT. It is translated as CASTVAGTNTGELFF. The chain is built from TRBV12-3 or TRBV12-4 and TRBJ2-2; 8 bases line up with TRBD2. The CDR3 spans 15 residues. V shed 7 bases, J shed 0 bases, and the junction held 4 bases outside the gene matches.

The rearrangement uses TRBV6-6 and TRBJ2-5; the D gene is possibly TRBD1 (6 bases). V was pared by 6 bases and J by 5 bases, with 19 bases between. The CDR3 extends over 15 amino acids. Germline CDR1 MNHNY, CDR2 SVGAGI (reference sequence). The CDR3 DNA reads TGTGCCAGCAGCCGACTGGACAGCCGTCGGGAGACCCAGTACTTC. Its protein product is CASSRLDSRRETQYF.

V usage is TRBV15 and J usage is TRBJ2-7, with unresolved D. CDR1 is LNHNV, CDR2 YYDKDF, per germline (reference sequence). V was trimmed by 1 base and J by 4 bases, leaving 8 bases between them. This CDR3 spans 13 amino acids. Written as DNA, the CDR3 is TGTGCCACCAGCAGAGTGAAAGCGTACGAGCAGTACTTC. Its translation is CATSRVKAYEQYF.

V usage is TRBV20-1 and J usage is TRBJ1-5, with D perhaps matching TRBD1 (6 bases). Per germline, CDR1 DFQATT and CDR2 SNEGSKA (reference sequence). The CDR3 contains 14 residues. Between the trimmed V and J ends, which lost 4 bases and 3 bases, there was a span of 13 bases. The CDR3 region is CSATLEGVNQPQHF. The CDR3 nucleotides are TGCAGTGCTACCCTAGAGGGGGTCAATCAGCCCCAGCATTTT.

This chain connects TRBV9 to TRBJ2-5; D remains ambiguous. V dropped 4 bases and J dropped 5 bases, with 15 bases sitting between them. In germline, CDR1 is SGDLS, CDR2 YYNGEE. This CDR3 has 14 residues. CDR3 protein: CASSPGSRWETQYF. Written as DNA, the CDR3 is TGTGCCAGCAGCCCTGGGTCCAGGTGGGAGACCCAGTACTTC. The full variable domain, completed using reference TRBV9 and TRBJ2-5, is DSGVTQTPKHLITATGQRVTLRCSPRSGDLSVYWYQQSLDQGLQFLIQYYNGEERAKGNILERFSAQQFPDLHSELNLSSLELGDSALYFCASSPGSRWETQYFGPGTRLLVL.

The chain joins TRBV5-1 to TRBJ2-7; D is unresolved. The CDR3 is made up of 14 amino acids. CDR1 is SGHRS, CDR2 YFSETQ, per germline. The V gene lost 0 bases and the J gene lost 5 bases, with 12 bases spanning the gap. This CDR3 reads CASSLAWQADEQYF. CDR3 DNA sequence: TGCGCCAGCAGCTTGGCCTGGCAGGCGGACGAGCAGTACTTC.

J is TRBJ2-5 and V is TRBV11-2; the D is unclear. The V end was cut by 5 bases, the J end by 5 bases, with 12 bases between. The CDR3 extends over 13 amino acids. Germline CDR1 reads SGHAT; CDR2 reads FQNNGV. The CDR3 here is CASSPYRSETQYF. The CDR3 coding sequence is TGTGCCAGCAGCCCTTATAGATCGGAGACCCAGTACTTC.

V and J are TRBV4-1 and TRBJ2-2, with 9 bases matching TRBD2. Germline V gene data show CDR1 as MGHRA and CDR2 as YSYEKL. The CDR3 has 16 amino acids. The trim removed 1 base at V and 2 bases at J, leaving 2 bases unmatched. This CDR3 is CASSQGLAVNTGELFF. The CDR3 coding sequence is TGCGCCAGCAGCCAAGGACTAGCGGTTAACACCGGGGAGCTGTTTTTT.

This sequence joins TRBV20-1 and TRBJ2-7, with D hard to call. Between the trimmed V and J ends, which lost 5 bases and 2 bases, there was a span of 10 bases. Germline assignment: CDR1 DFQATT and CDR2 SNEGSKA (reference sequence). This CDR3 contains 12 residues. CDR3 amino acids: CSAAGPAYEQYF. DNA for the CDR3: TGCAGTGCTGCCGGGCCGGCCTACGAGCAGTACTTC.

The V gene is TRBV15, the J gene TRBJ1-2; 8 nucleotides align to TRBD1. CDR3 size: 16 residues. Germline-derived CDR1 and CDR2 are LNHNV and YYDKDF (reference sequence). J was trimmed by 1 base and V by 1 base; bases with no gene match: 5. The CDR3 protein is CATSRVPRGLNYGYTF. In nucleotides, the CDR3 is TGTGCCACCAGCAGAGTCCCCAGGGGGCTTAACTATGGCTACACCTTC.

This chain links TRBV2 with TRBJ2-7; D possibly corresponds to TRBD1 (5 bases). Trimming stripped 7 bases from V and 7 bases from J, with 11 bases between. In germline, CDR1 is SNHLY, CDR2 FYNNEI. The length of the CDR3 is 11 residues. CDR3 sequence: CASTRAGEQYF. CDR3 sequence (DNA): TGTGCCAGCACCAGGGCAGGGGAGCAGTACTTC.

The chain links TRBV18 to TRBJ1-1, with no clear D. The CDR3 is 14 amino acids. V was cut by 2 bases and J by 1 base, with 8 bases left in between. Germline V gene lookup returns CDR1 KGHSH and CDR2 LQKENI. CDR3 coding DNA: TGTGCCAGCTCACCAGTCCCGGGGAACACTGAAGCTTTCTTT. Translating it yields CASSPVPGNTEAFF.

This clonotype was recorded only once. This sequence joins TRBV5-1 and TRBJ1-2; tentative D call: TRBD1 (6 bases). CDR1 SGHRS and CDR2 YFSETQ come from the germline V gene. Trimming removed 5 bases at V and 0 bases at J, with 20 bases between. The CDR3 extends over 17 amino acids. CDR3 sequence reads: CASRPSPGGQANYGYTF. The CDR3 region has the DNA TGCGCCAGCAGACCCAGCCCCGGGGGACAAGCTAACTATGGCTACACCTTC.

The rearrangement joins TRBV24-1 to TRBJ1-3; TRBD1 matches 9 bases. Trimming cost V 9 bases and J 2 bases; bases outside gene matches: 13. The germline gives CDR1 KGHDR, CDR2 SFDVKD. The CDR3 has 17 amino acids. As DNA, the CDR3 is TGTGCCACCCTCAGGACAGGGGTGAATTCTGCTGGAAACACCATATATTTT. Amino acids: CATLRTGVNSAGNTIYF.

The chain joins TRBV7-2 to TRBJ2-3; TRBD1 is a possible D gene (5 bases). Looked up from germline, CDR1 is SGHTA and CDR2 is FQGNSA. The CDR3 covers 12 residues. The CDR3 DNA is TGTGCTAGTCAGGGCAGCACAGATACGCAGTATTTT. Translated, it gives CASQGSTDTQYF.

This clonotype appeared once. The genes are TRBV30 and TRBJ1-2, with 8 bases that match TRBD1. After removal of 1 base from V and 8 bases from J, the junction contained 6 bases not matched to a gene. CDR1 is GTSNPN and CDR2 is SVGIG in the germline V gene (reference sequence). The CDR3 runs 13 residues. The CDR3 DNA reads as TGTGCCTGGAGTGGACAGGGGAGGGCCGGCTACACCTTC. Its protein is CAWSGQGRAGYTF.

This clonotype occurred once. The CDR3 reads CASSLGQGFFNEQFF. CDR3 in DNA: TGCGCCAGCAGCTTGGGACAGGGATTTTTCAATGAGCAGTTCTTC. The genes are TRBV5-1 and TRBJ2-1; TRBD1 agrees at 7 bases. CDR1 and CDR2 from the germline V gene are SGHRS and YFSETQ. There are 15 residues in the CDR3. The trim removed 0 bases at V and 6 bases at J, leaving 6 bases unmatched.

The rearrangement uses TRBV2 and TRBJ1-4; D not certain. The CDR3 covers 14 residues. Trimming stripped 4 bases from V and 6 bases from J, with 12 bases between. From germline, CDR1 is SNHLY and CDR2 FYNNEI. The CDR3 reads CASSVFVVDEKLFF. DNA of the CDR3: TGTGCCAGCAGTGTATTCGTTGTGGATGAAAAACTGTTTTTT.

The gene calls are TRBV27 and TRBJ2-1, with D maybe TRBD2 (6 bases). This CDR3 has 13 residues. Per the germline V gene, CDR1 is MNHEY and CDR2 is SMNVEV (reference sequence). Trimming took 3 bases from V and 5 from J, leaving 8 bases between them. Here the CDR3 DNA reads TGTGCCAGCAGTTTGGAGCGGGACAATGAGCAGTTCTTC. Protein: CASSLERDNEQFF.